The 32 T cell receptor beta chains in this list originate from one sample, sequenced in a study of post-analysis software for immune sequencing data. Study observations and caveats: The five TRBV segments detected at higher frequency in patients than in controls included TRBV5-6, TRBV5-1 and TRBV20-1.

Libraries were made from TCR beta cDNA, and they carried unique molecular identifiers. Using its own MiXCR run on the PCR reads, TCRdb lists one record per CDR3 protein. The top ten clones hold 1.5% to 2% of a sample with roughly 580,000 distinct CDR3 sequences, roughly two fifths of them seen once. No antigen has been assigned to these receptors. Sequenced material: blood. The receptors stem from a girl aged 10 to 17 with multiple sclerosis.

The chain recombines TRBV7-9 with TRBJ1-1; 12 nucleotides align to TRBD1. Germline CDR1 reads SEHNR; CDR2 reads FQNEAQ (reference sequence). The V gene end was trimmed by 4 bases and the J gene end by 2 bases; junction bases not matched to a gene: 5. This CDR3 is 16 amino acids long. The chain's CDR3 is CASSSGQGAPNTEAFF. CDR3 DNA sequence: TGTGCCAGCAGCTCGGGACAGGGGGCTCCTAACACTGAAGCTTTCTTT.

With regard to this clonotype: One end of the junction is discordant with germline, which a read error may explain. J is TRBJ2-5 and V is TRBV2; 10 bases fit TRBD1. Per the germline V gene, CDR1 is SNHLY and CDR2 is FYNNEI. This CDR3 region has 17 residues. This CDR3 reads CVSSTGTGAGRQETQYF. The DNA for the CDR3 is TGTGTCAGCAGTACCGGGACAGGGGCGGGTCGCCAAGAGACCCAGTACTTC.

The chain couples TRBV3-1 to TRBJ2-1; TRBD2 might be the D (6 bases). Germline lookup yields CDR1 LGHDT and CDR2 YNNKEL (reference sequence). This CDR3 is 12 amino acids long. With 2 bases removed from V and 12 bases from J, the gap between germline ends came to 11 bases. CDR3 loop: CASSQHQGGQFF. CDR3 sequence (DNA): TGTGCCAGCAGCCAACATCAGGGAGGGCAGTTCTTC.

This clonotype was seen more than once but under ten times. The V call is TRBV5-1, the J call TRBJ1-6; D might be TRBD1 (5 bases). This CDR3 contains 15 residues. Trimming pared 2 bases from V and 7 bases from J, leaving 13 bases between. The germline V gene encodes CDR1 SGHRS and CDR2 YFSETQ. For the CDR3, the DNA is TGCGCCAGCAGCTTCGAGTACCAGGGAAATTCACCCCTCCACTTT. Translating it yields CASSFEYQGNSPLHF. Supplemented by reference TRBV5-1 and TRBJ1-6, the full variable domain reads KAGVTQTPRYLIKTRGQQVTLSCSPISGHRSVSWYQQTPGQGLQFLFEYFSETQRNKGNFPGRFSGRQFSNSRSEMNVSTLELGDSALYLCASSFEYQGNSPLHFGNGTRLTVT.

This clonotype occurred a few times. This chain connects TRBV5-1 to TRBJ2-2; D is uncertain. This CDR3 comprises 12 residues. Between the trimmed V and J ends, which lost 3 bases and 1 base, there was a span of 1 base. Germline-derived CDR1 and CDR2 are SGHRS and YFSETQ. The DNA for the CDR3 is TGCGCCAGCAGCTGGAACACCGGGGAGCTGTTTTTT. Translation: CASSWNTGELFF.

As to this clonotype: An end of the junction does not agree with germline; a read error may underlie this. CDR3 region: CASSQDGTGAWPILTDAQYF. The CDR3 DNA reads as TGTGCCAGCAGCCAAGATGGCACAGGCGCGTGGCCGATCTTAACAGATGCGCAGTATTTT. The chain links TRBV14 to TRBJ2-3; perhaps TRBD1 as D (5 bases). The CDR3 totals 20 residues. The germline V gene encodes CDR1 SGHDN and CDR2 FVKESK.

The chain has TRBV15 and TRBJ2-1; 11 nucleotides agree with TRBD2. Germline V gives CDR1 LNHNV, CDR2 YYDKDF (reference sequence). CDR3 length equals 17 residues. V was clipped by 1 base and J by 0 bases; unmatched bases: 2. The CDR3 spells CATSRGLAGPSYNEQFF. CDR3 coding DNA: TGTGCCACCAGCAGAGGACTAGCGGGGCCCTCCTACAATGAGCAGTTCTTC.

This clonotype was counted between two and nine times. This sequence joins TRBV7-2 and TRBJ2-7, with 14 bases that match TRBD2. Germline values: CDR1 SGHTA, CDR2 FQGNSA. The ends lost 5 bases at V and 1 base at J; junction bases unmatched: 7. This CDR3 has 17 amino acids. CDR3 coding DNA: TGTGCCAGCAGCCTAGGGGGACTAGCGGGAGCATCCTACGAGCAGTACTTC. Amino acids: CASSLGGLAGASYEQYF.

CDR3 region: CASRLRASWGELFF. The CDR3 DNA reads as TGTGCCAGCAGACTGAGGGCGTCGTGGGGGGAGCTGTTTTTT. The J gene is TRBJ2-2, the V gene TRBV12-3 or TRBV12-4; TRBD2 is a possible D gene (5 bases). The CDR3 is 14 amino acids. V shed 6 bases and J shed 8 bases, with 16 bases lying between them.

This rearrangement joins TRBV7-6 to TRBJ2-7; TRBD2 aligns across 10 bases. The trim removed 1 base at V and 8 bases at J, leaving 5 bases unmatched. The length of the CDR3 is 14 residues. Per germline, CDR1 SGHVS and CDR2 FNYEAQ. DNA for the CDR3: TGTGCCAGCAGCTTAGAGCGGGGGGGGTGGCAGCAGTACTTC. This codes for CASSLERGGWQQYF. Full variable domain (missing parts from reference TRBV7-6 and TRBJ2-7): GAGVSQSPRYKVTKRGQDVALRCDPISGHVSLYWYRQALGQGPEFLTYFNYEAQQDKSGLPNDRFSAERPEGSISTLTIQRTEQRDSAMYRCASSLERGGWQQYFGPGTRLTVT.

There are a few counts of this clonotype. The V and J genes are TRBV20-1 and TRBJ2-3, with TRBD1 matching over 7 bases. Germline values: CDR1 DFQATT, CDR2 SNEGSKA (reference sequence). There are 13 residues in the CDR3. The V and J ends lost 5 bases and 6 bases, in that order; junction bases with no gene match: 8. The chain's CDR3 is CSAPAGTVDTQYF. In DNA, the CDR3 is TGCAGTGCTCCTGCTGGGACAGTTGATACGCAGTATTTT.

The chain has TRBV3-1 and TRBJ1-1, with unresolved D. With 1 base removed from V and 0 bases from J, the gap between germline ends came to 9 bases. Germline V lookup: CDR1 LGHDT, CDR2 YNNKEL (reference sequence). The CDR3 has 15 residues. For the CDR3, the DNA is TGTGCCAGCAGCCAAGTTGTGGGGATGAACACTGAAGCTTTCTTT. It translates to CASSQVVGMNTEAFF.

The CDR3 loop is CSAFSGGRETQYF. In DNA, the CDR3 is TGCAGTGCATTCTCCGGGGGTCGCGAGACCCAGTACTTC. The chain is built from TRBV20-1 and TRBJ2-5; D may be TRBD2 (6 bases). V gave up 6 bases and J gave up 5 bases, with 16 bases separating them. CDR3 length equals 13 residues. From germline, CDR1 is DFQATT and CDR2 SNEGSKA (reference sequence).

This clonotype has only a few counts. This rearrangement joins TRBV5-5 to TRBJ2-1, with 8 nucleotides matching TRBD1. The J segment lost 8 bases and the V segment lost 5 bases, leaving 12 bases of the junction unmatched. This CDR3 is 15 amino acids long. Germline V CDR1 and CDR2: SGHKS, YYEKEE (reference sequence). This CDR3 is CASRFFLDRDDEQFF. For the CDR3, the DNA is TGTGCCAGCAGGTTTTTTTTGGACAGGGACGATGAGCAGTTCTTC. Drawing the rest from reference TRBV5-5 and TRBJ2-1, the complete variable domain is DAGVTQSPTHLIKTRGQQVTLRCSPISGHKSVSWYQQVLGQGPQFIFQYYEKEERGRGNFPDRFSARQFPNYSSELNVNALLLGDSALYLCASRFFLDRDDEQFFGPGTRLTVL.

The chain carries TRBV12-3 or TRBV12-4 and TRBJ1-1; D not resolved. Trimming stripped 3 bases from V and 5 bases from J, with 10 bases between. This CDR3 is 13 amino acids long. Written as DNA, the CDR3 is TGTGCCAGCAGTTTGAGAGGGTTGACTGAAGCTTTCTTT. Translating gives CASSLRGLTEAFF.

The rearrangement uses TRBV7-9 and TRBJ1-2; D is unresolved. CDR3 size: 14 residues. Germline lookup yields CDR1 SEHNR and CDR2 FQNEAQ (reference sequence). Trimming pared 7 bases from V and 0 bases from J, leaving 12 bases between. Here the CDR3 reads CASTFKAPNYGYTF. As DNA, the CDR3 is TGTGCCAGCACCTTCAAGGCCCCTAACTATGGCTACACCTTC.

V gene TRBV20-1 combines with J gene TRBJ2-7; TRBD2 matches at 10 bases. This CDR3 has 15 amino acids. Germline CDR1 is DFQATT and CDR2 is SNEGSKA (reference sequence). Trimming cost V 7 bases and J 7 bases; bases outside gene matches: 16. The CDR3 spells CSVLAGTSATGEQYF. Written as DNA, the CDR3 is TGCAGTGTTTTAGCCGGGACTAGCGCCACCGGAGAGCAGTACTTC.

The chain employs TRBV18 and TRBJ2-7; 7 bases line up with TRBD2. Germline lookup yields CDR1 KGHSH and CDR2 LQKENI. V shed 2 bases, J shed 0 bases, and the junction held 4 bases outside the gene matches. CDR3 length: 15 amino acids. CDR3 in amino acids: CASSPTGGFSYEQYF. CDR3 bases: TGTGCCAGCTCACCAACCGGGGGGTTCTCCTACGAGCAGTACTTC.

CDR3 residues: CSVAGLAGGRGQYF. DNA for the CDR3: TGCAGCGTTGCGGGACTAGCGGGAGGACGAGGGCAGTACTTC. This chain links TRBV29-1 with TRBJ2-5; 15 bases line up with TRBD2. The length of the CDR3 is 14 residues. After removal of 4 bases from V and 11 bases from J, the junction contained 8 bases not matched to a gene. Per germline, CDR1 SQVTM and CDR2 ANQGSEA.

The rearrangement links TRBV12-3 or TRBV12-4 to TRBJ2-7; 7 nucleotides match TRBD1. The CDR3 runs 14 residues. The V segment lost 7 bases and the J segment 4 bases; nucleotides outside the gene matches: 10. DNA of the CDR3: TGTGCCAGCACCCAGGACAGGAGCACTTACGAGCAGTACTTC. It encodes CASTQDRSTYEQYF.

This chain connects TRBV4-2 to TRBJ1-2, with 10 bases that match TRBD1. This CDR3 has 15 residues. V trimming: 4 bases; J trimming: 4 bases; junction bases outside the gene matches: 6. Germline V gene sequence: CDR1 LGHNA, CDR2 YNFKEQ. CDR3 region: CASSLGTGEFYGYTF. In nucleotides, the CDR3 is TGTGCCAGCAGCCTCGGGACAGGGGAGTTCTATGGCTACACCTTC.

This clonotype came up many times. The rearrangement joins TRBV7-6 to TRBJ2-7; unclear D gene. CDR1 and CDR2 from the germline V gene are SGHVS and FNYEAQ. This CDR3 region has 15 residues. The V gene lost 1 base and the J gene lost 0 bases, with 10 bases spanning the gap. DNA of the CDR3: TGTGCCAGCAGCTTAGATGTGGGATTCTCCTACGAGCAGTACTTC. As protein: CASSLDVGFSYEQYF.

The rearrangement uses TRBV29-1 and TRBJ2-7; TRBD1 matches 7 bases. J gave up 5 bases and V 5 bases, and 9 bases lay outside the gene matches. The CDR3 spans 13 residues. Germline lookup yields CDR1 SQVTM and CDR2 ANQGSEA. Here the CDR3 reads CSVTGAAVDEQYF. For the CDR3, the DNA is TGCAGCGTTACAGGGGCCGCGGTCGACGAGCAGTACTTC.

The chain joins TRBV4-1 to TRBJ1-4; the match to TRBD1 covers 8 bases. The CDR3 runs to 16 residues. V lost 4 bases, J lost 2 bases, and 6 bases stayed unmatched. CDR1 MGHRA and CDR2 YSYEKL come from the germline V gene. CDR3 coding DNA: TGCGCCAGCAGCCTTCTGAGGACAGGGACTAATGAAAAACTGTTTTTT. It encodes CASSLLRTGTNEKLFF.

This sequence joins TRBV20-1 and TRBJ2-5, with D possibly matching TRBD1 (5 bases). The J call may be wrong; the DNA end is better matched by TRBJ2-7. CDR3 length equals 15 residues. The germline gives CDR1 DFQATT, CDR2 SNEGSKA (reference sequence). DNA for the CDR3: TGCAGTGCTAGAGATCGAGGCAGGGCGATCTACGAGCAGTACTTC. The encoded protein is CSARDRGRAIYEQYF.

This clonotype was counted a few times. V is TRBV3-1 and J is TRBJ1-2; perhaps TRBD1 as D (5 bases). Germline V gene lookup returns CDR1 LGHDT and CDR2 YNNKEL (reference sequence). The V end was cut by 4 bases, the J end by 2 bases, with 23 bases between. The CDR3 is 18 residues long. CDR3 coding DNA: TGTGCCAGCAGCCCTGCGGGGACCCCGAGACAGAAGAACTATGGCTACACCTTC. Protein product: CASSPAGTPRQKNYGYTF.

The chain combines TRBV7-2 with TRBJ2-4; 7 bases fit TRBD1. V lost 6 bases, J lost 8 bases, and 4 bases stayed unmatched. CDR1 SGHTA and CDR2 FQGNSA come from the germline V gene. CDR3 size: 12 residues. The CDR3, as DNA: TGTGCCAGCAGTGACAGGGAGTACATTCAGTACTTC. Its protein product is CASSDREYIQYF.

The CDR3, as DNA: TGTGCCAGCAGTCCTAACAGGCTAGGGAACGAGCAGTACTTC. This encodes CASSPNRLGNEQYF. The chain couples TRBV12-3 or TRBV12-4 to TRBJ2-7, with a possible D match to TRBD1 (5 bases). The CDR3 extends over 14 amino acids. V lost 5 bases and J lost 5, with 16 bases in between.

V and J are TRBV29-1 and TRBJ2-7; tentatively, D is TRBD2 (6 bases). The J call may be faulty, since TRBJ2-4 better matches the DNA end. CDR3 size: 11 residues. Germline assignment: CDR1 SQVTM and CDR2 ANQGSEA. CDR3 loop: CSGRGKNIQYF. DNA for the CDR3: TGCAGCGGGCGGGGCAAAAACATTCAGTACTTC.

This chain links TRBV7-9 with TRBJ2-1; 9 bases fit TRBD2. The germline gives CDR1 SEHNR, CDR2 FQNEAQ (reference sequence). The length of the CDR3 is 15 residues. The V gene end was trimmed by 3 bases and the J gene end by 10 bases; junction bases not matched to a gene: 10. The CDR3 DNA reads TGTGCCAGCAGCTTTTTTGACGGCGGGAGGGCCGAGCAGTTCTTC. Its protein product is CASSFFDGGRAEQFF.

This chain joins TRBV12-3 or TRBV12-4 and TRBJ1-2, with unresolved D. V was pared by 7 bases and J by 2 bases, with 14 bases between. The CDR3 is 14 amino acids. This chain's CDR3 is CASIVLGRNYGYTF. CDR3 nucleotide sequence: TGTGCCAGCATTGTCCTCGGGCGCAACTATGGCTACACCTTC.

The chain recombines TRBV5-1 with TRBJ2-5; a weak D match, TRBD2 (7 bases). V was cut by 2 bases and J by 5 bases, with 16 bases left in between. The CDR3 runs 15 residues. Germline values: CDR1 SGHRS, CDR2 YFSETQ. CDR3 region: CASSFGGGMGETQYF. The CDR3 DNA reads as TGCGCCAGCAGCTTCGGCGGGGGCATGGGGGAGACCCAGTACTTC.